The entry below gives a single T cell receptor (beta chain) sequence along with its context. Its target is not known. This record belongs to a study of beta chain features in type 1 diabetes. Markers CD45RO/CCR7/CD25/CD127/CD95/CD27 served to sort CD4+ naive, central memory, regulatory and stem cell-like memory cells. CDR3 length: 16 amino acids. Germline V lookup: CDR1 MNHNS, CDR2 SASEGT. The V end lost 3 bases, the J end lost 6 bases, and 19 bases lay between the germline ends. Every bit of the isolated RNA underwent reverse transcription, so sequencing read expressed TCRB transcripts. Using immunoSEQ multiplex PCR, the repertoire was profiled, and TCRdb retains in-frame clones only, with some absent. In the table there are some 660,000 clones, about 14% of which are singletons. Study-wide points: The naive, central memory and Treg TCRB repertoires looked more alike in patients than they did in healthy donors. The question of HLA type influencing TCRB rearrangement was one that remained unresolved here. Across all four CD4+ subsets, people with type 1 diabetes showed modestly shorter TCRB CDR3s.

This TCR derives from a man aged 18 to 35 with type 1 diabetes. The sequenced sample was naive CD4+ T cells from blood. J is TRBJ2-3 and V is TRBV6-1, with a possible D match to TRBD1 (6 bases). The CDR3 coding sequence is TGTGCCAGCAGTGAGAGGTCAGGGACAACCCTGGATACGCAGTATTTT. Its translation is CASSERSGTTLDTQYF.